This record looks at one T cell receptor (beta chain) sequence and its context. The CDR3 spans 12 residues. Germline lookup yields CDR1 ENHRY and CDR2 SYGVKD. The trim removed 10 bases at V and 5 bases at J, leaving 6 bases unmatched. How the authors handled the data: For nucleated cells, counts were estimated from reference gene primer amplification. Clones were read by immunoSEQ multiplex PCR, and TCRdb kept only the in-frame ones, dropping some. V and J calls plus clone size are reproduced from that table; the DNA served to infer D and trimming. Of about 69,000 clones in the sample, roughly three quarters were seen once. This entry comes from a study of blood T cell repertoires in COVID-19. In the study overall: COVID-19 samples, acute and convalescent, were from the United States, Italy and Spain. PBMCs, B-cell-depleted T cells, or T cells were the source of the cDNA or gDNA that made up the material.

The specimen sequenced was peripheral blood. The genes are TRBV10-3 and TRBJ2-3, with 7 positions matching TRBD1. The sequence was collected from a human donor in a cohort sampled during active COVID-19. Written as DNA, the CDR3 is TGTGCCACTCGGACAGGACTAGATACGCAGTATTTT. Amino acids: CATRTGLDTQYF.